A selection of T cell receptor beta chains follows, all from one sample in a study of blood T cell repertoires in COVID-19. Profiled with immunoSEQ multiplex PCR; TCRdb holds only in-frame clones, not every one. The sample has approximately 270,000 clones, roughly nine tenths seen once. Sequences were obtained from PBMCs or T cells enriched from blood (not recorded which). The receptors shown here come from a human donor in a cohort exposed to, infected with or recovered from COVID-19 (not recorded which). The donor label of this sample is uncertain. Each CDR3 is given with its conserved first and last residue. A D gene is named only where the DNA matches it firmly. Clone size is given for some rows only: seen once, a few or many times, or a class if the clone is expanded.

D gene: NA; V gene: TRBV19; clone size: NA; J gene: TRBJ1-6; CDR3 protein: CASSSTRGKTSPLHF
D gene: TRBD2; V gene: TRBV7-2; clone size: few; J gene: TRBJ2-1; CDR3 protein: CASSFLAGGLNEQFF
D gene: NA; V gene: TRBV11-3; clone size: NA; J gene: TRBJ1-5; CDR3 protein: CASSLPTVRPDQPQHF
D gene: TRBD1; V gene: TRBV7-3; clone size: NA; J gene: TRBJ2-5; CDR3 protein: CASSKTGGQETQYF
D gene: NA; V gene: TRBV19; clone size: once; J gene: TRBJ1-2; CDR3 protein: CASSTSRGSYGYTF
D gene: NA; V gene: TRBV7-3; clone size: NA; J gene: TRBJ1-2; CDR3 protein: CASSPTGGASYGYTF
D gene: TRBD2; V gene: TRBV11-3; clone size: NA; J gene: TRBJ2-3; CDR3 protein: CASSQSGGGTDTQYF
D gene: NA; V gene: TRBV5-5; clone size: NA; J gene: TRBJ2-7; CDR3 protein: CASSPPRRSSYEQYF
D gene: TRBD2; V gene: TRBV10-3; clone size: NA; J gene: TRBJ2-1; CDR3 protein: CATRPAGGTLNEQFF
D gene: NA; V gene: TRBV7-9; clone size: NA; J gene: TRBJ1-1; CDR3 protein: CATKGGSNTEAFF
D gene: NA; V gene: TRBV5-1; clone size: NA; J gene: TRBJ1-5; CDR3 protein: CASSGGMDQPQHF
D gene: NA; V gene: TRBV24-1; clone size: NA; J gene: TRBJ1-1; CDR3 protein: CATSGGGGRTEAFF
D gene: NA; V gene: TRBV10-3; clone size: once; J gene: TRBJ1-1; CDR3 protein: CAINQRREGAEAFF
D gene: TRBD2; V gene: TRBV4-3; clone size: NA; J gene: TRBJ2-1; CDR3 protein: CASSPLAGLYNEQFF
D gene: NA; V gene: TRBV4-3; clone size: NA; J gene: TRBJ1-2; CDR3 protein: CASSQALAGFGYGYTF
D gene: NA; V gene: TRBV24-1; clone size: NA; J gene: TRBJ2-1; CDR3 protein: CATSGSGWGYNEQFF
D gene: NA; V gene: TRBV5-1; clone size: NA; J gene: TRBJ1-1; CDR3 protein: CASSSTSMNTEAFF
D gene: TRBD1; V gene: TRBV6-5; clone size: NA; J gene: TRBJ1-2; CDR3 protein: CASRLTSTGVYGYTF
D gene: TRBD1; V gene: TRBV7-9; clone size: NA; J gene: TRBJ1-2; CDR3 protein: CASSGTVFYGYTF
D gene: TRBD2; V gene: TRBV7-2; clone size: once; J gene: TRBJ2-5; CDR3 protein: CASSLTAGGRETQYF
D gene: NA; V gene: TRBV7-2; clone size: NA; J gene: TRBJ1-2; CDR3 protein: CASSLNRQGLDGYTF
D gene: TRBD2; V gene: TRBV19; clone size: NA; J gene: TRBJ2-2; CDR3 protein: CASSLAPGGRTGELFF
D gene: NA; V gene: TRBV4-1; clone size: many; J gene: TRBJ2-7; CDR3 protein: CASSQVPGKGYEQYF